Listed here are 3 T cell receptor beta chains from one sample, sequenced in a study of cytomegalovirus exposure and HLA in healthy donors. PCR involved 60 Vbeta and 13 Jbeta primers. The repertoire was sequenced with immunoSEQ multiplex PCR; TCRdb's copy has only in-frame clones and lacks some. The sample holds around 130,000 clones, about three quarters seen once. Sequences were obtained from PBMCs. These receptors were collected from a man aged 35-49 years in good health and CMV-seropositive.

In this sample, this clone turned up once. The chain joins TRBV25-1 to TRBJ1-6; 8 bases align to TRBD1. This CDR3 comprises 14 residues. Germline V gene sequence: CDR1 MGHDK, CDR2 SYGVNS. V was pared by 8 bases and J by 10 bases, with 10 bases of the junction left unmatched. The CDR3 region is CASPGQGWGSPLHF. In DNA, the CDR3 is TGTGCCAGCCCAGGACAGGGTTGGGGATCACCCCTCCACTTT.

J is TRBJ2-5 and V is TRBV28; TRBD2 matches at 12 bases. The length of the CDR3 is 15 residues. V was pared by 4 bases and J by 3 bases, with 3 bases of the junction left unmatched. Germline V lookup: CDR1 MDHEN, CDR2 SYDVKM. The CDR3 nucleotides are TGTGCCAGCAGTTCTAGCGGGAGGGCCGAAGAGACCCAGTACTTC. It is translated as CASSSSGRAEETQYF.

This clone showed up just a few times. CDR3 DNA sequence: TGTGCCAGCATCGGGGATACTGAAGCTTTCTTT. This codes for CASIGDTEAFF. The chain joins TRBV27 to TRBJ1-1, with unresolved D. V lost 7 bases and J lost 5, with 8 bases in between. From germline, CDR1 is MNHEY and CDR2 SMNVEV (reference sequence). The CDR3 consists of 11 residues.